Below are 5 T cell receptor beta chains sequenced from a single sample in a study of T cell responses to AZD1222 COVID-19 vaccine. The assay was immunoSEQ multiplex PCR, and TCRdb's table has in-frame clones only and misses some. This sample has 150,000 to 200,000 clones; approximately 87% occur once, and the top ten carry around 2.9%. The sample was peripheral blood, taken on day 0 of MenACWY control vaccination. All receptors derive from an adult in good health.

Comment on this clone: Relative to the germline gene, one junction end is altered; a read error may explain this. The J gene is TRBJ2-7, the V gene TRBV28; maybe TRBD1 (5 bases). In germline, CDR1 is MDHEN, CDR2 SYDVKM. The CDR3 sequence is 12 residues long. The CDR3 region is CASSLQGSNLIF. The DNA of the CDR3 is TGTGCCAGCAGTTTACAGGGTTCTAACCTTATCTTC.

V and J are TRBV15 and TRBJ2-2; TRBD2 aligns across 9 bases. Germline values: CDR1 LNHNV, CDR2 YYDKDF (reference sequence). This CDR3 region has 18 residues. The V gene end was trimmed by 0 bases and the J gene end by 6 bases; junction bases not matched to a gene: 11. This CDR3 is CATSRDLPVAGGAGELFF. Written as DNA, the CDR3 is TGTGCCACCAGCAGAGATCTCCCCGTTGCGGGAGGGGCCGGGGAGCTGTTTTTT.

The gene calls are TRBV25-1 and TRBJ1-1; D is unclear. The CDR3 runs 11 residues. V was pared by 8 bases and J by 4 bases, with 8 bases between. Per the germline V gene, CDR1 is MGHDK and CDR2 is SYGVNS. The CDR3 reads CASYRGTEAFF. In DNA form, the CDR3 reads TGTGCCAGCTATAGAGGCACTGAAGCTTTCTTT.

The rearrangement uses TRBV14 and TRBJ2-5; D is unclear. The CDR3 runs to 12 residues. Trimming took 0 bases from V and 7 from J, leaving 6 bases between them. From germline, CDR1 is SGHDN and CDR2 FVKESK. The CDR3 nucleotides are TGTGCCAGCAGCCAAGATGCGGTGACCCAGTACTTC. This sequence encodes CASSQDAVTQYF. The complete variable domain, with remaining parts taken from reference TRBV14 and TRBJ2-5, reads EAGVTQFPSHSVIEKGQTVTLRCDPISGHDNLYWYRRVMGKEIKFLLHFVKESKQDESGMPNNRFLAERTGGTYSTLKVQPAELEDSGVYFCASSQDAVTQYFGPGTRLLVL.

This clone occurred a few times. The rearrangement joins TRBV6-5 to TRBJ1-4; D is ambiguous. V lost 8 bases and J 4 bases, leaving 14 bases between the germline ends. The germline V gene has CDR1 MNHEY and CDR2 SVGAGI. This CDR3 has 14 amino acids. CDR3: CASLHETHNEKLFF. DNA of the CDR3: TGTGCCAGCCTCCACGAGACCCATAATGAAAAACTGTTTTTT.